This entry describes one T cell receptor (beta chain). The data stem from a study of spatial heterogeneity in lung cancer. Time point indicated: sample taken at primary tumor resection. TCRdb fed the 5' RACE reads into MiXCR, producing one record per CDR3 protein. The sample consists of 45,000 to 55,000 distinct CDR3 sequences, roughly 5% of them appearing once. CDR1 is DFQATT, CDR2 SNEGSKA, per germline (reference sequence). V gave up 3 bases and J gave up 12 bases; unmatched junction bases: 8. The CDR3 spans 13 residues. This chain links TRBV20-1 with TRBJ2-1; 10 bases are shared with TRBD1. The source was PBMCs, collected at surgery. The sequence was collected from a male donor with early-stage non-small cell lung cancer. CDR3 in amino acids: CSASPGTGERQFF. In DNA form, the CDR3 reads TGCAGTGCTAGTCCCGGGACAGGGGAAAGGCAGTTCTTC.